The entry below gives a single T cell receptor (beta chain) sequence along with its context. Its cognate antigen is unknown. Unique molecular identifiers (one per individual cDNA molecule) were attached. Via MiXCR, TCRdb re-called the 5' RACE reads, giving one row per CDR3 protein. The sample includes about 77,000 distinct CDR3 sequences, around 17% seen only once; the top ten take less than 3.5%. Trimming removed 7 bases from V and 6 bases from J; junction bases left unmatched: 10. The CDR3 length is 15 residues. CDR1 DFQATT and CDR2 SNEGSKA come from the germline V gene (reference sequence). These data are taken from a study of early T cells in non-severe SARS-CoV-2 infection. Study at large: Alpha and beta chains were unpaired, from unsorted whole-blood bulk RNA.

Overall study results and limits: A preference for anti-spike CD8 responses marked VDJdb matching, which missed private and CD4 specificities.

The sequence derives from an adult who was a healthcare worker with PCR-confirmed SARS-CoV-2 infection or an uninfected control (not recorded which). The sample was whole blood. This chain joins TRBV20-1 and TRBJ2-1, with 12 nucleotides matching TRBD2. CDR3 sequence: CSVITSGRRFNEQFF. The CDR3 DNA is TGCAGTGTTATAACTAGCGGGAGGCGATTCAATGAGCAGTTCTTC.